The rows below give T cell receptor beta chains drawn from one sample of a study of cytomegalovirus exposure and HLA in healthy donors. Clones were sequenced by immunoSEQ multiplex PCR, and TCRdb holds only the in-frame ones, with some missing. Reported are about 210,000 clones; the ten largest clones contain around 0.95%. Material: PBMCs. The receptors were gathered from a woman in her twenties or thirties in good health and CMV-seropositive. Both conserved end residues are part of each CDR3. Each record gives: D gene, J gene, V gene, CDR3 DNA, CDR3 protein. A D gene is named only where the DNA matches it firmly.

D: NA; J: TRBJ1-5; V: TRBV5-8; DNA: TGTGCCAGCAGCTTGTGGGGGCAGGGGAGCAATCAGCCCCAGCATTTT; CDR3: CASSLWGQGSNQPQHF
D: TRBD1; J: TRBJ2-7; V: TRBV6-6; DNA: TGTGCCAGCGGACAGGGGCACTCCTACGAGCAGTACTTC; CDR3: CASGQGHSYEQYF
D: TRBD1; J: TRBJ2-1; V: TRBV18; DNA: TGTGCCAGCTCACCCCCCGGGACAGCAGACAATGAGCAGTTCTTC; CDR3: CASSPPGTADNEQFF
D: NA; J: TRBJ1-2; V: TRBV18; DNA: TGTGCCAGCTCACCCCAGCTAGACTATGGCTACACCTTC; CDR3: CASSPQLDYGYTF
D: NA; J: TRBJ1-1; V: TRBV5-4; DNA: TGTGCCAGCAGCTTGCCTGAACAGAACACTGAAGCTTTCTTT; CDR3: CASSLPEQNTEAFF
D: NA; J: TRBJ2-5; V: TRBV6-5; DNA: TGTGCCAGCATCAAGGTCAGGGGTTTCGTAGAGACCCAGTACTTC; CDR3: CASIKVRGFVETQYF
D: NA; J: TRBJ2-5; V: TRBV9; DNA: TGTGCCAGCAGTCCTTCCCCCCTCGGTACCCAGTACTTC; CDR3: CASSPSPLGTQYF
D: NA; J: TRBJ1-2; V: TRBV10-1; DNA: TGCGCCAGCAGTGAGTCGAGGGTGTATGGCTACACCTTC; CDR3: CASSESRVYGYTF
D: NA; J: TRBJ2-5; V: TRBV18; DNA: TGTGCCAGCTCAGGCTACCAAGAGACCCAGTACTTC; CDR3: CASSGYQETQYF
D: NA; J: TRBJ2-2; V: TRBV4-3; DNA: TGCGCCAGCAGCCAAAGTCTTGGGGCGAACGGGGAGCTGTTTTTT; CDR3: CASSQSLGANGELFF
D: NA; J: TRBJ2-7; V: TRBV6-1; DNA: TGTGCCAGCAGTGAAGCTAGCGCCTCCTACGAGCAGTACTTC; CDR3: CASSEASASYEQYF
D: NA; J: TRBJ2-3; V: TRBV19; DNA: TGTGCCAGTAGTTGGGGACTGGGTAGGGATACGCAGTATTTT; CDR3: CASSWGLGRDTQYF
D: TRBD1; J: TRBJ2-7; V: TRBV10-3; DNA: TGTGCCGCGGGGACAGGGGTTCTCTACGAGCAGTACTTC; CDR3: CAAGTGVLYEQYF
D: NA; J: TRBJ1-4; V: TRBV6-7; DNA: TGTGCCAGCAGCCCCGTCCAGGCTGAAAAACTGTTTTTT; CDR3: CASSPVQAEKLFF
D: NA; J: TRBJ1-2; V: TRBV25-1; DNA: TGTGCCAGCAGGACAGACTATGGCTACACCTTC; CDR3: CASRTDYGYTF
D: TRBD2; J: TRBJ2-1; V: TRBV5-1; DNA: TGCGCCAGCAGCTCTCAGGGACTAGCGGGCGTTTTGGATGAGCAGTTCTTC; CDR3: CASSSQGLAGVLDEQFF
D: TRBD1; J: TRBJ2-2; V: TRBV11-3; DNA: TGTGCCAGCAGCCCGGGGACAGGACCAACCGGGGAGCTGTTTTTT; CDR3: CASSPGTGPTGELFF
D: TRBD2; J: TRBJ2-7; V: TRBV5-1; DNA: TGCGCCAGCAGCCCACTAGCGGGAGGCTGGAACGAGCAGTACTTC; CDR3: CASSPLAGGWNEQYF
D: TRBD1; J: TRBJ1-5; V: TRBV7-2; DNA: TGTGCCAGCAGCCCCGGCGGGGGACAGGGTTATCAGCCCCAGCATTTT; CDR3: CASSPGGGQGYQPQHF
D: TRBD1; J: TRBJ2-7; V: TRBV27; DNA: TGTGCCAGCAGCCCCGGACAGGGTCTCTCCTACGAGCAGTACTTC; CDR3: CASSPGQGLSYEQYF
D: TRBD2; J: TRBJ2-7; V: TRBV11-2; DNA: TGTGCCAGCAGCTTAGATCTGGGTAGCGGGAGCTCCTACGAGCAGTACTTC; CDR3: CASSLDLGSGSSYEQYF
D: NA; J: TRBJ1-2; V: TRBV2; DNA: TGTGCCAGCAGTCAGGTAACCTATGGCTACACCTTC; CDR3: CASSQVTYGYTF
D: NA; J: TRBJ1-5; V: TRBV19; DNA: TGTGCCAGTAGTATTCGGGATGGGGATCAGCCCCAGCATTTT; CDR3: CASSIRDGDQPQHF
D: TRBD1; J: TRBJ2-7; V: TRBV18; DNA: TGTGCCAGCTCGGCCGGGACAGGGAAAATCGAGCAGTACTTC; CDR3: CASSAGTGKIEQYF
D: TRBD1; J: TRBJ1-6; V: TRBV7-9; DNA: TGTGCCAGCACCTCGACAGGGATGGCCTATAATTCACCCCTCCACTTT; CDR3: CASTSTGMAYNSPLHF
D: TRBD1; J: TRBJ1-1; V: TRBV4-1; DNA: TGCGCCAGCAGTAAGCATCAGGGGGCGGTCACTGAAGCTTTCTTT; CDR3: CASSKHQGAVTEAFF
D: TRBD2; J: TRBJ2-1; V: TRBV10-3; DNA: TGTGCCATCAGCCCGACTAGCGAGGATGAGCAGTTCTTC; CDR3: CAISPTSEDEQFF
D: NA; J: TRBJ1-5; V: TRBV27; DNA: TGTGCCAGCAGTTTTGGCCCACCTGGACAGAGCAATCAGCCCCAGCATTTT; CDR3: CASSFGPPGQSNQPQHF
D: NA; J: TRBJ2-3; V: TRBV19; DNA: TGTGCCAGTAGTATTCGGGGAACTAGCACAGATACGCAGTATTTT; CDR3: CASSIRGTSTDTQYF
D: NA; J: TRBJ2-7; V: TRBV4-1; DNA: TGCGCCAGCAGCCAGACTACGACTAGGAGTTCTACGTACGAGCAGTACTTC; CDR3: CASSQTTTRSSTYEQYF
D: TRBD1; J: TRBJ1-1; V: TRBV6-5; DNA: TGTGCCAGCAATCCGGCAGGGGGCACTGAAGCTTTCTTT; CDR3: CASNPAGGTEAFF
D: TRBD2; J: TRBJ2-3; V: TRBV6-1; DNA: TGTGCCAGCAGTGAATTCCCGGGACTACTCCTAACCCGGCCAGATACGCAGTATTTT; CDR3: CASSEFPGLLLTRPDTQYF
D: NA; J: TRBJ2-3; V: TRBV19; DNA: TGTGCCAGTAGTATTTGGCAGGGAGGATCAGATACGCAGTATTTT; CDR3: CASSIWQGGSDTQYF
D: NA; J: TRBJ2-7; V: TRBV4-1; DNA: TGCGCCAGCAGCCAAGGACTCCGAAGCGAGCAGTACTTC; CDR3: CASSQGLRSEQYF
D: NA; J: TRBJ1-5; V: TRBV6-5; DNA: TGTGCCAGCGGTTTTGTAGGAGGCAATCAGCCCCAGCATTTT; CDR3: CASGFVGGNQPQHF
D: TRBD2; J: TRBJ2-5; V: TRBV27; DNA: TGTGCCAGCAGTCCTAGCGGGAGGGCGGAGACCCAGTACTTC; CDR3: CASSPSGRAETQYF
D: NA; J: TRBJ2-1; V: TRBV5-1; DNA: TGCGCCAGCAGCTTAACAGGGTACAATGAGCAGTTCTTC; CDR3: CASSLTGYNEQFF
D: NA; J: TRBJ1-2; V: TRBV5-1; DNA: TGCGCCAGCCAATCCAGGGGCGCTGGGGACTATGGCTACACCTTC; CDR3: CASQSRGAGDYGYTF
D: NA; J: TRBJ1-1; V: TRBV27; DNA: TGTGCCAGCAGGCGGACATTTATGAACACTGAAGCTTTCTTT; CDR3: CASRRTFMNTEAFF
D: TRBD2; J: TRBJ2-1; V: TRBV9; DNA: TGTGCCAGCAGCGAGGGGGGACTAGCGGGAGTGAGGGAGCAGTTCTTC; CDR3: CASSEGGLAGVREQFF